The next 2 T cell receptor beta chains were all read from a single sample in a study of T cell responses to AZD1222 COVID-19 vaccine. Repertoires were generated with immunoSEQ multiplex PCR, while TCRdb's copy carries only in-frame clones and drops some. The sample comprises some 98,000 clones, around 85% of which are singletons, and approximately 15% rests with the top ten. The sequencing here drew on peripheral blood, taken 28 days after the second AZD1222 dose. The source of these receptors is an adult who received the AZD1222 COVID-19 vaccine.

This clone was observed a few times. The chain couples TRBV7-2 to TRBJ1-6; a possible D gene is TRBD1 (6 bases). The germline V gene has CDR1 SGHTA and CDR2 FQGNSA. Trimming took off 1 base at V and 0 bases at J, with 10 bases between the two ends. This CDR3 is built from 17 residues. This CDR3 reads CASSLEGGGSYNSPLHF. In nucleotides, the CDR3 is TGTGCCAGCAGCTTAGAGGGGGGGGGCTCCTATAATTCACCCCTCCACTTT.

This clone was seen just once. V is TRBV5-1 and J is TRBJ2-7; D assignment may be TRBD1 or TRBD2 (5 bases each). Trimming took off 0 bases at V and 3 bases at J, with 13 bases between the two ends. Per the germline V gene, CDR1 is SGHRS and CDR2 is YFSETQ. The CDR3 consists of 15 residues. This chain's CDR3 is CASSLAGTDFYEQYF. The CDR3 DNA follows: TGCGCCAGCAGCTTGGCCGGGACGGATTTCTACGAGCAGTACTTC.